This TCR beta chain derives from a study of regulatory T cells in long-lasting Graves disease. Notes on the study in general: Persistent disease was associated with favored TRBV28 usage and with favored use of TRBJ1-2 and TRBJ2-5.

The CDR3 has 13 residues. The germline V and J ends were trimmed by 2 bases and 8 bases, with 13 bases remaining between them. CDR1 and CDR2 (germline): GTSNPN, SVGIG (reference sequence). A remark on this clonotype: The target antigen is unknown.

Time point denoted: newly diagnosed GD, antithyroid drugs for less than 3 months. Making the TCR library involved RNA that had been extracted from PBMCs. In building TCR beta libraries, iRepertoire HTBI primers were used together with Arm-PCR of CDR3 regions. In the study's own analysis: Among the samples, some 68 TRBV and 14 to 15 TRBJ segments were identified. In TCRdb, the multiplex PCR reads were re-called with MiXCR into one record per CDR3 protein. The V and J calls here are based on TCRdb, not the publication. The sample lists around 500,000 distinct CDR3 sequences; about 13% were seen once. The same sample was also studied in work on T cells in Graves' hyperthyroidism and ophthalmopathy. That work adds: Those with hyperthyroidism were 18 to 65 years old, newly diagnosed, and ill for under 2 months. Initially, a first-round RT-PCR of the TCR CDR3 employed the HTBI primer set.

The V and J genes are TRBV30 and TRBJ1-5; D not certain. This TCR derives from a man aged 25 to 45 with Graves disease. Material: peripheral blood mononuclear cells (PBMCs), obtained at new diagnosis, from a patient treated with antithyroid drugs. As DNA, the CDR3 is TGTGCCTGGAGTCACAGTACCTCAGAGCCCCAGCATTTT. Amino acid sequence: CAWSHSTSEPQHF. Filled out from reference TRBV30 and TRBJ1-5, the complete variable domain reads SQTIHQWPATLVQPVGSPLSLECTVEGTSNPNLYWYRQAAGRGLQLLFYSVGIGQISSEVPQNLSASRPQDRQFILSSKKLLLSDSGFYLCAWSHSTSEPQHFGDGTRLSIL.